This T cell receptor (beta chain) appears in the sequencing data of a study of blood T cell repertoires in COVID-19. At the level of the study: COVID-19 samples, acute and convalescent, were from the United States, Italy and Spain. PBMCs, B-cell-depleted T cells, or T cells were the source of the cDNA or gDNA that made up the material.

Germline trimming cut 3 bases from V and 0 bases from J; bases unmatched to any gene: 10. Germline CDR1 SGHNT, CDR2 YYREEE (reference sequence). CDR3 size: 19 residues. Original data processing: Reference gene primers were amplified, and this amplification served to estimate nucleated cell counts. Generated by immunoSEQ multiplex PCR, the TCRdb table keeps only in-frame clones and is missing some. The DNA was the basis for D and trimming; V, J and clone size are from that table. Altogether about 230,000 clones are present, approximately 80% being singletons, with the ten largest covering approximately 2.3%.

Sequenced sample: peripheral blood. The rearrangement links TRBV5-4 to TRBJ2-7, with TRBD2 matching 15 bases. This TCR came from a man aged 35-49 years who had recovered from COVID-19. DNA of the CDR3: TGTGCCAGCAGCTCCTTTGGGACTAGCGGGGGGAAAAGCTCCTACGAGCAGTACTTC. Protein product: CASSSFGTSGGKSSYEQYF.